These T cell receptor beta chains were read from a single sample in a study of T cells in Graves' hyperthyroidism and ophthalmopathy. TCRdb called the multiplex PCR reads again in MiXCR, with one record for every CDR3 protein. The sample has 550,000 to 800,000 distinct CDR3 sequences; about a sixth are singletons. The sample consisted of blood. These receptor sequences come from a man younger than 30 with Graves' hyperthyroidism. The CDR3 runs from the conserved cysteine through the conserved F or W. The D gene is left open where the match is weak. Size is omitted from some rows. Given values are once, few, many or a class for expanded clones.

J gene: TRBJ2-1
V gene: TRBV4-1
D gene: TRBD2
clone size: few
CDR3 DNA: TGCGCCAGCAGCCAAGAAGAGGCAGGGCGAGTCAGCGGGAGGCTTTATGAGCAGTTCTTC
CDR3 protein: CASSQEEAGRVSGRLYEQFF

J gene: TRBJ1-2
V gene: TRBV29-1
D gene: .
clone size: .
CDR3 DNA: TGCAGCGTTGTCCGGGGAAACTATGGCTACACCTTC
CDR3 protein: CSVVRGNYGYTF

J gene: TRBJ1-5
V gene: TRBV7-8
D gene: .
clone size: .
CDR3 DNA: TGTGCCAGCAGCTTAGGGGGGACCCGACAGCCCCAGCATTTT
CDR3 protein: CASSLGGTRQPQHF

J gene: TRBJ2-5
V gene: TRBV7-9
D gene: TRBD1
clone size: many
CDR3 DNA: TGTGCCAGCAGCTTACCGACAGGGTTGGAGACCCAGTACTTC
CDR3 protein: CASSLPTGLETQYF

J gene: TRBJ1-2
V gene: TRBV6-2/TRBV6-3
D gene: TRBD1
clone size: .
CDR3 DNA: TGTGCCAGCAGCGAGACAGGGGTGGCTGGCTACACCTTC
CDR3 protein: CASSETGVAGYTF

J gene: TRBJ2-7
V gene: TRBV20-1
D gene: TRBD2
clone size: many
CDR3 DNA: TGCAGTGCTACCCAGACTAGCGGGAGGGCGTACGAGCAGTACTTC
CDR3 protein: CSATQTSGRAYEQYF

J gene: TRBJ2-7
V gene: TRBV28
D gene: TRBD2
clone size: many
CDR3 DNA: TGTGCCAGCACGGGGACTAGCGGGAGCTACGAGCAGTACTTC
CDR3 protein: CASTGTSGSYEQYF

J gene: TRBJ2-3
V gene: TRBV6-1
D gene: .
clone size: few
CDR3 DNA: TGTGCCAGCAGTGCTGAACAGCATTTAATCCCAGATACGCAGTATTTT
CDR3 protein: CASSAEQHLIPDTQYF

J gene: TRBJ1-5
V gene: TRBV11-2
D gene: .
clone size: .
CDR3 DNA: TGTGCCAGCAGCTTCGCGGGAGGGAGCACAGATACGCAGCATTTT
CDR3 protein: CASSFAGGSTDTQHF

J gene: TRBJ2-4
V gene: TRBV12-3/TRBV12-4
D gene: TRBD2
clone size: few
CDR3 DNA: TGTGCCAGCAGTTTGCGGGGGGAGAGGAAAAACATTCAGTACTTC
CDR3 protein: CASSLRGERKNIQYF

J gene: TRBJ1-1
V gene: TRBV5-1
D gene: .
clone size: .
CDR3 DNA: TGCGCCAGCAGCTTTAAATTAGGAGAGAACACTGAAGCTTTCTTT
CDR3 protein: CASSFKLGENTEAFF

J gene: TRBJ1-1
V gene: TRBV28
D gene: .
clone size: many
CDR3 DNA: TGTGCCAGCAGGCTCCGGGACAACACTGAAGCTTTCTTT
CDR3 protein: CASRLRDNTEAFF

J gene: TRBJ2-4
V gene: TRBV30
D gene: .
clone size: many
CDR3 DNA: TGTGCCTGGAGTGTGGAAGGGCCCAAAAACATTCAGTACTTC
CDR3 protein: CAWSVEGPKNIQYF

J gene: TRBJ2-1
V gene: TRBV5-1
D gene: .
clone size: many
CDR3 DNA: TGCGCCAGCAGAGAGGACGGATACTCCTACAATGAGCAGTTCTTC
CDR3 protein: CASREDGYSYNEQFF

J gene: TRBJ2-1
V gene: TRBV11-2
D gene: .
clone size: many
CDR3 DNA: TGTGCCAGCAGCTTCAGAGGACAAATCAATGAGCAGTTCTTC
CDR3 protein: CASSFRGQINEQFF

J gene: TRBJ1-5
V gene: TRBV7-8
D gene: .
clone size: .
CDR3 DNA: TGTGCCAGCAGCCCCCTGCAAGCGGGCCTGGAACAGCCCCAGCATTTT
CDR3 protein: CASSPLQAGLEQPQHF

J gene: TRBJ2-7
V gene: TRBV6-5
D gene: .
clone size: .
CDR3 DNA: TGTGCCAGCAGTTACTCGACCGCCTCCTACGAGCAGTACTTC
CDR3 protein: CASSYSTASYEQYF

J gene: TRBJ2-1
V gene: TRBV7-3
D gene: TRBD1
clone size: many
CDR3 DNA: TGTGCCAGCAGCTCGACAGGGAGCTCCTACAATGAGCAGTTCTTC
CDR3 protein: CASSSTGSSYNEQFF

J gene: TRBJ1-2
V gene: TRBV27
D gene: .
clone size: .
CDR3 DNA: TGTGCCAGCAGTTTGAGGGGGACCGGCTACACCTTC
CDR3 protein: CASSLRGTGYTF

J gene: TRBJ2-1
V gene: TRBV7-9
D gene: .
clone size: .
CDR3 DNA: TGTGCCAGCAGCTTCGGACAGACCCGCTCCTACAATGAGCAGTTCTTC
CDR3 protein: CASSFGQTRSYNEQFF

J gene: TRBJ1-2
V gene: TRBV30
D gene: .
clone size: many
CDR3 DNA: TGTGCCTGTCTCTGGCGATATGGCTACACCTTC
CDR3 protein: CACLWRYGYTF

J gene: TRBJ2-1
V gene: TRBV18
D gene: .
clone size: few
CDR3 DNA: TGTGCCAGCTCACTATCCGGGACTCCAAACAATGAGCAGTTCTTC
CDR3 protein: CASSLSGTPNNEQFF

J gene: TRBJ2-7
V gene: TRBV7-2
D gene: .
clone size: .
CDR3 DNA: TGTGCCAGCTCCCCGCGCGGGGGCCCCTCCTACGAGCAGTACTTC
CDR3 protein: CASSPRGGPSYEQYF

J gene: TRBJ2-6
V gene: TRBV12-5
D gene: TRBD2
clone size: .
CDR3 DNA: TGTGCTAGTGGTTTGGTAGGACTAGTGGCCGGCCTCTCTGGGGCCAACGTCCTGACTTTC
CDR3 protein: CASGLVGLVAGLSGANVLTF

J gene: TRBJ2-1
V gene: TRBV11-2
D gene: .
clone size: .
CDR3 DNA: TGTGCCAGCGGGGTGGGGGTCGCCTACAATGAGCAGTTCTTC
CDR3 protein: CASGVGVAYNEQFF

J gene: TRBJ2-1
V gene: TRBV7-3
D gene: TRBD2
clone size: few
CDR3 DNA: TGTGCCAGCAGCTTCTTCGCGGGAGCTGGAAATGAGCAGTTCTTC
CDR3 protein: CASSFFAGAGNEQFF

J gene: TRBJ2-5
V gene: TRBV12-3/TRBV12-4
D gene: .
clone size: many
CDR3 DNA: TGTGCCAGCAGTTTAACAGGGAGAGAGACCCAGTACTTC
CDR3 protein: CASSLTGRETQYF

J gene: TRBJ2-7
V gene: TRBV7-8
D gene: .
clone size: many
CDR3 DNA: TGTGCCAGCAGCTTAGTAGCGGTTAGCTCCTACGAGCAGTGCTTC
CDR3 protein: CASSLVAVSSYEQCF

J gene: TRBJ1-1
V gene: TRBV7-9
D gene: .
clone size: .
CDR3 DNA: TGTGCCAGCAGCTTAGCAGGACAGATTCACGACACTGAAGCTTTCTTT
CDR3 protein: CASSLAGQIHDTEAFF

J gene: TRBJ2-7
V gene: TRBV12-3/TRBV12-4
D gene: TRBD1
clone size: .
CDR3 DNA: TGTGCCAGCAGGCCAGGGGGCGGGTACGAGCAGTACTTC
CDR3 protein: CASRPGGGYEQYF